Below, one T cell receptor (beta chain) is given with its context. Produced via immunoSEQ multiplex PCR; TCRdb's table is partial and in-frame only. Of about 560,000 clones in the sample, around 78% were seen once. Germline CDR1 is SQVTM and CDR2 is ANQGSEA. The CDR3 is made up of 13 amino acids. The trim removed 7 bases at V and 4 bases at J, leaving 8 bases unmatched. The data stem from a study of shared clonotypes between healthy human individuals. Those who donated were healthy HIV-negative adults, with no recent acute infections or vaccinations reported. The sample taken for sequencing was PBMCs. This clonotype was obtained from a woman aged 40 to 50 in good health. Some clones in this sample may be carry-over from other donors' samples. The chain joins TRBV29-1 to TRBJ1-1, with 8 positions matching TRBD1. The CDR3 DNA sequence: TGCAGCGCGGGGACAGGCGGGAGCACTGAAGCTTTCTTT. Its translation: CSAGTGGSTEAFF. Full variable domain (missing parts from reference TRBV29-1 and TRBJ1-1): SAVISQKPSRDICQRGTSLTIQCQVDSQVTMMFWYRQQPGQSLTLIATANQGSEATYESGFVIDKFPISRPNLTFSTLTVSNMSPEDSSIYLCSAGTGGSTEAFFGQGTRLTVV.